This T cell receptor beta chain was captured in a study of blood T cell repertoires in COVID-19. Study as a whole: The origin of the acute and convalescent COVID-19 samples was the United States, Italy and Spain. Sources were T cells, B-cell-depleted T cells, or PBMCs; the material itself was cDNA or gDNA.

Germline CDR1 reads LNHNV; CDR2 reads YYDKDF (reference sequence). V dropped 0 bases and J dropped 7; count of bases not matched to a gene: 17. CDR3 size: 18 residues. As handled by the study authors: Amplification with reference gene primers provided the estimates of nucleated cell counts. Measured with immunoSEQ multiplex PCR; TCRdb has only the in-frame clones, and not every one. V, J and clone size reflect that table, while D and trimming were determined from the DNA. The sample lists about 200,000 clones, roughly four fifths seen once, with roughly 12% in the top ten. This receptor was identified in a woman aged 40 to 49 with acute or convalescent COVID-19. Sequencing was done on a sample of peripheral blood. The gene calls are TRBV15 and TRBJ2-7; TRBD1 agrees at 8 bases. This chain's CDR3 is CATSREGGVRGRSREQYF. Here the CDR3 DNA reads TGTGCCACCAGCAGAGAAGGTGGGGTCAGGGGGCGGTCGAGGGAGCAGTACTTC.